This T cell receptor (beta chain) is from a study of PD-1 blockade in classical Hodgkin lymphoma. The wider study: Patients in the cohort were put on intravenous nivolumab, 3 mg/kg every 2 weeks.

Worth noting for this clone: As yet, its antigen is unknown.

CDR3 length: 17 residues. Germline CDR1 reads SGHAT; CDR2 reads FQNNGV. V was clipped by 0 bases and J by 1 base, with 16 bases between them. Relapse after autologous stem cell transplantation occurred in every patient, and brentuximab vedotin exposure varied. The CD8+ T cells came from thawed PBMCs through magnetic negative selection. Using immunoSEQ multiplex PCR, the repertoire was profiled, and TCRdb retains in-frame clones only, with some absent. This sample has 10,000 to 15,000 clones, with roughly three quarters found just once. Study findings and constraints: By cycle point C4D1, TCR diversity had risen significantly in CD4+ cells (but not CD8+ cells). Patients who began taking nivolumab under 1 year after ASCT were left out. It was reported that newly diagnosed patients had less baseline TCR diversity than healthy donors.

The material was CD8+ T cells from blood, obtained at baseline. The gene calls are TRBV11-2 and TRBJ2-7; D unresolved. The TCR originated in a human donor with classical Hodgkin lymphoma. In DNA form, the CDR3 reads TGTGCCAGCAGCTTAGAATTAGGGCAGGCCAGGTCCTACGAGCAGTACTTC. Residues: CASSLELGQARSYEQYF.